This T cell receptor beta chain came from a study of control samples from healthy donors and cancer patients. The CDR3 contains 14 residues. Germline CDR1 SGHRS, CDR2 YFSETQ. J gave up 4 bases and V 2 bases, and 3 bases lay outside the gene matches. The assay was immunoSEQ multiplex PCR, and TCRdb's table has in-frame clones only and misses some. The data contain more than 100,000 clones, about 90% of them singletons. This sequence joins TRBV5-1 and TRBJ2-7; 10 nucleotides match TRBD1. The TCR was taken from a man in his forties or fifties with head and neck cancer. The sequenced sample was PBMCs. The CDR3 region is CASSFPGQGYEQYF. In DNA, the CDR3 is TGCGCCAGCAGCTTTCCGGGACAGGGGTACGAGCAGTACTTC.